A single sample is the source of the 18 T cell receptor beta chains below, sequenced in a study of shared clonotypes between healthy human individuals. Profiled with immunoSEQ multiplex PCR; TCRdb holds only in-frame clones, not every one. The sample has 850,000 to 1,200,000 clones; approximately 72% are singletons. The sequencing input was memory CD4+ T cells sorted from blood. Stated subset: CD45RA-negative fraction. These TCRs come from a man between 18 and 35 years old in good health.

V usage is TRBV6-6 and J usage is TRBJ1-6; tentatively, D is TRBD1 (6 bases). The CDR3 spans 14 residues. V was clipped by 7 bases and J by 8 bases, with 15 bases between them. The germline V gene has CDR1 MNHNY and CDR2 SVGAGI (reference sequence). CDR3 in amino acids: CASTRQETYSPLHF. CDR3 coding DNA: TGTGCCAGCACTCGACAGGAGACATATTCACCCCTCCACTTT.

The V and J genes are TRBV29-1 and TRBJ2-5; 11 bases agree with TRBD2. Germline trimming cut 4 bases from V and 7 bases from J; bases unmatched to any gene: 8. Per germline, CDR1 SQVTM and CDR2 ANQGSEA. The CDR3 runs to 14 residues. The CDR3 here is CSVVSSGRPGTQYF. The CDR3 DNA reads TGCAGCGTTGTCTCTAGCGGGAGGCCCGGGACCCAGTACTTC.

The chain carries TRBV18 and TRBJ1-2; 7 nucleotides agree with TRBD1. The ends lost 0 bases at V and 6 bases at J; junction bases unmatched: 7. From germline, CDR1 is KGHSH and CDR2 LQKENI. The CDR3 length is 15 residues. CDR3 region: CASSPPNRGQHGYTF. The DNA of the CDR3 is TGTGCCAGCTCACCACCGAATAGGGGGCAGCATGGCTACACCTTC. The whole variable domain, remainder taken from reference TRBV18 and TRBJ1-2, is NAGVMQNPRHLVRRRGQEARLRCSPMKGHSHVYWYRQLPEEGLKFMVYLQKENIIDESGMPKERFSAEFPKEGPSILRIQQVVRGDSAAYFCASSPPNRGQHGYTFGSGTRLTVV.

J is TRBJ2-3 and V is TRBV5-6, with TRBD2 as a possible D gene (5 bases). Deletions cut 5 bases from V and 6 bases from J, with 13 bases between. Germline loops: CDR1 SGHDT, CDR2 YYEEEE. This CDR3 is 13 amino acids long. The CDR3 loop is CASSPGPGDTQYF. The CDR3, as DNA: TGTGCCAGCAGTCCTGGGCCGGGGGATACGCAGTATTTT.

The rearrangement links TRBV4-1 to TRBJ1-2, with D perhaps matching TRBD1 (5 bases). In germline, CDR1 is MGHRA, CDR2 YSYEKL. This CDR3 has 17 amino acids. Trimming took off 0 bases at V and 4 bases at J, with 18 bases between the two ends. The chain's CDR3 is CASSQDRGLFSSYGYTF. CDR3 sequence (DNA): TGCGCCAGCAGCCAAGATAGGGGCCTATTCTCGTCCTATGGCTACACCTTC.

The chain recombines TRBV2 with TRBJ1-3; 9 bases line up with TRBD1. V trimming: 4 bases; J trimming: 1 base; junction bases outside the gene matches: 2. The CDR3 length is 15 residues. The germline V gene encodes CDR1 SNHLY and CDR2 FYNNEI. CDR3 DNA: TGTGCCAGCAGTGCTGACAGGGGGTCTGGAAACACCATATATTTT. Translating it yields CASSADRGSGNTIYF. The complete variable domain, with remaining parts taken from reference TRBV2 and TRBJ1-3, reads EPEVTQTPSHQVTQMGQEVILRCVPISNHLYFYWYRQILGQKVEFLVSFYNNEISEKSEIFDDQFSVERPDGSNFTLKIRSTKLEDSAMYFCASSADRGSGNTIYFGEGSWLTVV.

The rearrangement joins TRBV5-4 to TRBJ1-2; D ambiguous. Trimming removed 4 bases at V and 2 bases at J, with 9 bases between. The germline gives CDR1 SGHNT, CDR2 YYREEE (reference sequence). This CDR3 has 13 residues. The CDR3 reads CASSRRINYGYTF. CDR3 coding DNA: TGTGCCAGCAGCCGGCGGATAAACTATGGCTACACCTTC.

V usage is TRBV11-2 and J usage is TRBJ1-5; 9 bases map to TRBD1. The germline V gene encodes CDR1 SGHAT and CDR2 FQNNGV. The V gene end was trimmed by 5 bases and the J gene end by 7 bases; junction bases not matched to a gene: 6. The CDR3 totals 14 residues. The CDR3: CASSTQGAGQPQHF. Written as DNA, the CDR3 is TGTGCCAGCAGCACACAGGGGGCAGGGCAGCCCCAGCATTTT.

As regards this clone: This may stem from a read error, because a much larger clone lies one nucleotide away. The chain is built from TRBV9 and TRBJ1-1; 7 bases line up with TRBD1. The germline V gene encodes CDR1 SGDLS and CDR2 YYNGEE. The CDR3 loop spans 13 amino acids. J lost 1 base, V lost 4 bases, and 1 base had no gene match. The DNA for the CDR3 is TGTGCCAGCAGCCGGGACAGGAACACTGAAGCTTTCTTT. It codes for CASSRDRNTEAFF.

The chain combines TRBV10-3 with TRBJ1-2; no clear D. CDR3 length: 13 residues. V was cut by 2 bases and J by 4 bases, with 8 bases left in between. The V gene's germline CDR1 is ENHRY and CDR2 SYGVKD. CDR3: CAISEVGFYGYTF. The CDR3 bases are TGTGCCATCAGTGAGGTCGGATTCTATGGCTACACCTTC.

Comment on this clone: This may stem from a read error, because a much larger clone lies one nucleotide away. The chain uses TRBV7-9 and TRBJ2-1, with D perhaps assigned TRBD1 or TRBD2 (6 bases each). This CDR3 comprises 15 residues. The germline gives CDR1 SEHNR, CDR2 FQNEAQ (reference sequence). The V end lost 11 bases, the J end lost 6 bases, and 23 bases lay between the germline ends. The chain's CDR3 is CAGQGLTGGVNEQFF. DNA of the CDR3: TGTGCCGGGCAGGGGTTGACTGGCGGGGTCAATGAGCAGTTCTTC.

The chain recombines TRBV4-1 with TRBJ1-2; possibly TRBD1 for D (5 bases). CDR1 and CDR2 from the germline V gene are MGHRA and YSYEKL. V was shortened by 3 bases and J by 5 bases, with 16 bases between the two germline ends. CDR3 length: 15 amino acids. The CDR3 region has the DNA TGCGCCAGCAGCCAGGCCGGGACCTTACCATATGGCTACACCTTC. Amino acids: CASSQAGTLPYGYTF.

V usage is TRBV7-9 and J usage is TRBJ2-6; 7 nucleotides align to TRBD1. The CDR3 totals 19 residues. Trimming removed 5 bases from V and 0 bases from J; junction bases left unmatched: 13. Germline values: CDR1 SEHNR, CDR2 FQNEAQ (reference sequence). The CDR3: CASSASTGLVISGANVLTF. The CDR3 DNA reads as TGTGCCAGCAGCGCCTCGACAGGGTTGGTAATCTCTGGGGCCAACGTCCTGACTTTC.

For this clone: Other nucleotide sequences in the sample specify the same CDR3. This rearrangement joins TRBV11-2 to TRBJ2-7, with D tentatively TRBD1 (6 bases). Trimming removed 1 base from V and 5 bases from J, with 12 bases in between. The CDR3 is 14 residues long. Germline assignment: CDR1 SGHAT and CDR2 FQNNGV. CDR3 coding DNA: TGTGCCAGCAGCTTAGGCCAGGGGAAAGACGAGCAGTACTTC. This codes for CASSLGQGKDEQYF.

There are a few counts of this clone. CDR3 nucleotides: TGTGCCAGCAGCAAGGGGGGGAGTCGGGAGACCCAGTACTTC. This sequence encodes CASSKGGSRETQYF. The V call is TRBV11-2, the J call TRBJ2-5, with a tentative D call TRBD2 (7 bases). Trimming removed 5 bases at V and 5 bases at J, with 15 bases between. CDR1 is SGHAT and CDR2 is FQNNGV in the germline V gene. This CDR3 region has 14 residues.

The rearrangement uses TRBV25-1 and TRBJ2-2; D tentatively fits TRBD1 or TRBD2 (5 bases each). V lost 5 bases, J lost 5 bases, and 15 bases lay in between. Germline CDR1 is MGHDK and CDR2 is SYGVNS. This CDR3 has 15 residues. The CDR3: CASSYPGTGTGELFF. The CDR3 DNA sequence: TGTGCCAGCAGTTATCCAGGGACGGGGACCGGGGAGCTGTTTTTT.

Of note for this clone: Other DNA sequences in this sample translate to the same CDR3. CDR3 loop: CASSQDTFTGRVEKLFF. The CDR3 coding sequence is TGCGCCAGCAGCCAAGATACCTTTACAGGGCGAGTTGAAAAACTGTTTTTT. V and J are TRBV4-3 and TRBJ1-4; possibly TRBD1 for D (6 bases). The germline V gene encodes CDR1 LGHNA and CDR2 YSLEER. The CDR3 sequence is 17 residues long. The V and J ends lost 0 bases and 7 bases respectively, with 18 bases between them.

This chain connects TRBV14 to TRBJ1-2, with D uncertain. The length of the CDR3 is 13 residues. CDR1 and CDR2 from the germline V gene are SGHDN and FVKESK. Trimming removed 0 bases at V and 5 bases at J, with 7 bases between. The CDR3 DNA is TGTGCCAGCAGCCAAGACCTAGAATATGGCTACACCTTC. It translates to CASSQDLEYGYTF.